This TCR beta chain was profiled in a study of cytomegalovirus exposure and HLA in healthy donors. Findings of the study overall: Earlier results showed most TCR beta V segments being productive about 87% or about 30% of the time. Available immune exposure information was restricted to CMV serostatus only.

This CDR3 comprises 17 residues. Trimming took off 4 bases at V and 4 bases at J, with 22 bases between the two ends. Germline V CDR1 and CDR2: PRHDT, FYEKMQ (reference sequence). This clone was found a few times. Antigen specificity is unknown. PCR employed 60 Vbeta and 13 Jbeta primers. The data were produced by immunoSEQ multiplex PCR, yet TCRdb's version contains in-frame clones alone and is incomplete. In the table there are fewer than 200,000 clones, about 88% of which are singletons. Sequencing was performed on PBMCs. This clonotype originated in a young man in good health and CMV-seropositive. The gene calls are TRBV13 and TRBJ1-2, with D uncertain. CDR3 loop: CASSSILGPTGSYGYTF. The CDR3 DNA sequence: TGTGCCAGCAGCTCTATCCTTGGGCCCACCGGTAGCTATGGCTACACCTTC.